This T cell receptor beta chain was sequenced in a study of OX40 agonist ivuxolimab in advanced cancers. Background on the whole study: Ivuxolimab was a fully human IgG2 agonistic monoclonal antibody targeting the costimulatory receptor OX40 (CD134). In the dose-escalation cohort, 75% to 85% of patients were male, and the mean age was roughly 60 years with a range of roughly 23 to 79. The paper reports the monotherapy dose-escalation portion (N ≈ 52 patients) of the phase I ivuxolimab trial. The point of sequencing TCRbeta in the periphery was to test whether ivuxolimab changed TCR sequence diversity and drove clonal T-cell expansion. Of the 50 to 55 dose-escalation patients, hepatocellular carcinoma was present in roughly 19, melanoma in approximately 15, renal cell carcinoma in 9 and head and neck cancer in 9. Intravenous ivuxolimab was administered to patients every 2 weeks at six dose levels: 0.01, 0.1, 0.3, 1.5, 3 and 10 mg/kg. Partial responses were achieved by three dose-escalation patients, of whom one had hepatocellular carcinoma and two had cutaneous melanoma. Patients were allowed to have had prior anti-PD-1, anti-PD-L1 or anti-CTLA-4 therapy, and approximately 40% of the dose-escalation patients had been treated with checkpoint inhibitors. General study outcomes and caveats: In the 0.1-3.0 mg/kg groups, partial responders had among the lowest normalized peripheral clonal expansion, particularly in CD8+ T cells. On average, CD8+ T cells showed more expanded clones than CD4+ T cells after ivuxolimab. Low levels of normalized T-cell clonal expansion were also seen in some patients who did not respond. Which antigens the clonally expanded peripheral T cells were specific for was not determined. At doses from 0.1 to 3.0 mg/kg, clonal expansion was seen in both CD4+ and CD8+ blood T cells between baseline and week 6.

This clone was observed once. Its antigen is currently not known. No base quality information exists; no much larger clone differs at one position. V is pruned by 5 bases and J by 1 base, leaving 5 bases of the junction without a gene match. The CDR3 contains 16 residues, cysteine and phenylalanine counted. Of the read, only the CDR3 DNA is kept; its 48 bases are in frame from base 1. The germline V gene (reference sequence) supplies CDR1 SGHNT and CDR2 YYREEE. The trial excluded patients who had a history of autoimmune disease or were on systemic immunosuppression. Peripheral blood for TCR sequencing was collected from all dose cohorts at baseline, on cycle 4 day 1, and on cycle 7 day 1. The samples were drawn from a first-in-human, open-label, multicenter phase I dose-escalation trial of ivuxolimab. Adults with locally advanced or metastatic head and neck squamous cell, hepatocellular, melanoma or renal cell carcinoma were enrolled in the trial. CD4+ and CD8+ T cells were sorted separately from peripheral blood before TCR sequencing.

To sequence the TCRbeta CDR3 region, genomic DNA was isolated from the sorted cells. The immunoSEQ Assay was used to sequence the TCRbeta CDR3 regions. The table comes from immuneACCESS by way of TCRdb, which keeps in-frame sequences with V and J called. Part of the clones is missing from these tables; in studies checked, under half for an unresolved V gene and the rest for unknown reasons. This sample lists tens of thousands of clones; approximately 80% were detected once. Roughly 15% of the sample comes from the top ten. The source material was CD4+ or CD8+ T cells sorted from blood, sampled in a trial of the OX40 agonist ivuxolimab. Recombination connected TRBV5-4 to TRBJ2-1; 11 bases in between match TRBD2. The clonotype originates from an adult with an advanced solid tumor such as melanoma, head and neck, liver or kidney cancer. Here the CDR3 is given as CASRPRTSGSYNEQFF. The nucleotides read TGTGCCAGCAGACCTAGGACTAGCGGGTCCTACAATGAGCAGTTCTTC.